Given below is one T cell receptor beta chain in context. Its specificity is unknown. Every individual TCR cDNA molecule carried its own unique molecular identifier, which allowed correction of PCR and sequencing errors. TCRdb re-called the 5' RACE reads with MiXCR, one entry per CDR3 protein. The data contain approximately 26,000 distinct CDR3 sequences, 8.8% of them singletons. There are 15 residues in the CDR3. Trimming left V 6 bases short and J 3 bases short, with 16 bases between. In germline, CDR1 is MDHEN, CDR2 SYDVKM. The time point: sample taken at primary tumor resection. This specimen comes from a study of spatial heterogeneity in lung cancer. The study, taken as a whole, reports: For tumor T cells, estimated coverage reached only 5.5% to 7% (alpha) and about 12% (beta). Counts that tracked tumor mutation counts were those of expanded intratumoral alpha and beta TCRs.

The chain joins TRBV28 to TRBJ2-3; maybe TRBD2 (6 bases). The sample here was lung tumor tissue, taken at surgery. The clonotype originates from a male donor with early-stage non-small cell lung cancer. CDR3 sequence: CASRLERRATDTQYF. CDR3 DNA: TGTGCCAGCAGATTGGAGAGGAGGGCTACAGATACGCAGTATTTT.